These 3 T cell receptor beta chains share one sample of origin, sequenced in a study of neurological immune-mediated disorders. TCRdb re-called the 5' RACE reads through MiXCR, storing one row per CDR3 protein. This sample carries about 90,000 distinct CDR3 sequences, 13% of them seen once, and the ten largest clones take roughly 5%. Time point given: longitudinal time-point 2. The specimen was PBMCs. Source of these receptors: a female donor with HTLV-1-associated myelopathy (HAM/TSP).

This clonotype occurred many times. The chain combines TRBV12-3 or TRBV12-4 with TRBJ2-3; 7 nucleotides match TRBD1. The CDR3 spans 15 residues. The trim removed 3 bases at V and 2 bases at J, leaving 5 bases unmatched. In DNA form, the CDR3 reads TGTGCCAGCAGTTTGTGGGACAGAGCCACAGATACGCAGTATTTT. It codes for CASSLWDRATDTQYF.

The rearrangement uses TRBV5-1 and TRBJ2-7; D gene uncertain. This CDR3 has 14 residues. Trimming cost V 1 base and J 3 bases, with 11 bases left between them. Germline V gene sequence: CDR1 SGHRS, CDR2 YFSETQ. CDR3 coding DNA: TGCGCCAGCAGCTTGTCACCAACTTACTACGAGCAGTACTTC. Translation gives CASSLSPTYYEQYF.

This clonotype has at least ten counts. The chain recombines TRBV20-1 with TRBJ1-1; D gene unclear. This CDR3 has 12 residues. The V end was cut by 5 bases, the J end by 2 bases, with 9 bases between. Germline CDR1 and CDR2: DFQATT and SNEGSKA (reference sequence). The CDR3 nucleotides are TGCAGTGCTTGGGCCTCTAACACTGAAGCTTTCTTT. Residues: CSAWASNTEAFF.